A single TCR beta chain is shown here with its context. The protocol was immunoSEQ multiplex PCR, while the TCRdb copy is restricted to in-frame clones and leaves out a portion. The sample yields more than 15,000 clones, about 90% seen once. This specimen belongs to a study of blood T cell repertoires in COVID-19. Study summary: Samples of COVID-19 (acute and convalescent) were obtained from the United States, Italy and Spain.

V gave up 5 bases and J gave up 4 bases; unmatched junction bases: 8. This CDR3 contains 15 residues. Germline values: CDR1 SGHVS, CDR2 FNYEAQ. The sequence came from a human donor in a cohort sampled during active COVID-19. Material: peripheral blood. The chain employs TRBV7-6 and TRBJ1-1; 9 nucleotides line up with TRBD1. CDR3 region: CASSPGTGTGTEAFF. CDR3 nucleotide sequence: TGTGCCAGCAGCCCCGGGACAGGGACGGGCACTGAAGCTTTCTTT.